This entry concerns a single TCR beta chain. Its antigen is unidentified. Treatment: oral pan-JAK inhibitor, 5-10 mg twice daily. Germline assignment: CDR1 SEHNR and CDR2 FQNEAQ (reference sequence). The CDR3 totals 15 residues. V dropped 7 bases and J dropped 2; count of bases not matched to a gene: 9. This sample is part of a study of CD8+ T cells in alopecia areata. For the study at large: Percentage of affected scalp area was the basis on which treated patients' severity was scored.

Sequencing templates came from extracted RNA that was reverse transcribed into cDNA. Assay: immunoSEQ multiplex PCR; the TCRdb copy retains only in-frame clones and omits some. The sample includes 100,000 or so clones, about 61% of them seen just once. Overall study results and limits: Many expanded lesional clones persisted in scalp and blood during tofacitinib.

The TCR sequence derives from a human donor with alopecia areata. The chain couples TRBV7-9 to TRBJ2-3, with 7 positions matching TRBD2. The sample here was CD8+ T cells sorted from blood, taken at week 56, from a patient treated with tofacitinib. For the CDR3, the DNA is TGTGCCAGCAAGAGTTGGCGGGGGTTCACAGATACGCAGTATTTT. Encoded protein: CASKSWRGFTDTQYF.